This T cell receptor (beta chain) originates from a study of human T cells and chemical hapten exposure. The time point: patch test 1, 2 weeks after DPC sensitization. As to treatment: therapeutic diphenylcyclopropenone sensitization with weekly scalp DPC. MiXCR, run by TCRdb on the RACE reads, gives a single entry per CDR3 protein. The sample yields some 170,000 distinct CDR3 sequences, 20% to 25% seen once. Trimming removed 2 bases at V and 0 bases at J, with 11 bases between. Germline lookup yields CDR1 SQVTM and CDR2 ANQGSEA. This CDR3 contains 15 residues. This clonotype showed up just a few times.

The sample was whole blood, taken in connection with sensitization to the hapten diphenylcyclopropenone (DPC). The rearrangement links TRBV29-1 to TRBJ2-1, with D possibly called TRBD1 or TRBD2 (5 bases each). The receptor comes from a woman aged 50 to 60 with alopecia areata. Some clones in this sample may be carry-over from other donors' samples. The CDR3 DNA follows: TGCAGCGTTGAAAGGTCAGGGAGCTCCTACAATGAGCAGTTCTTC. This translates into CSVERSGSSYNEQFF.